This T cell receptor (beta chain) comes out of a study of blood T cell repertoires in COVID-19. In the original workflow: Estimation of nucleated cell counts was performed using reference gene primer amplification. Clones were sequenced by immunoSEQ multiplex PCR, and TCRdb holds only the in-frame ones, with some missing. The V and J calls and clone size are taken from that table; D and trimming were inferred from the DNA. The data show 200,000 to 250,000 clones, around four fifths seen once. Enrolled during active infection, Seattle patients were then followed longitudinally. The CDR3 loop spans 14 amino acids. Germline V CDR1 and CDR2: LNHDA, SQIVND (reference sequence). The germline V and J ends were trimmed by 2 bases and 0 bases, with 4 bases remaining between them.

The V and J genes are TRBV19 and TRBJ1-4; D is uncertain. The clonotype was recovered from a woman at least 80 years old with COVID-19, enrolled during active disease. Sequenced: peripheral blood. The DNA for the CDR3 is TGTGCCAGTAGTATAATAGCAACTAATGAAAAACTGTTTTTT. Protein: CASSIIATNEKLFF.